This record looks at one T cell receptor beta chain sequence and its context. As yet, its antigen is unknown. The CDR3 spans 16 residues. Losses at the gene ends were 0 bases for V and 0 bases for J; bases not matched to a gene: 4. In germline, CDR1 is LGHNA, CDR2 YNFKEQ. This PCR relied on a set of 60 Vbeta primers and 13 Jbeta primers. The method was immunoSEQ multiplex PCR; TCRdb's version includes in-frame clones alone and lacks a portion of them. The data show around 100,000 clones, roughly three quarters seen once. These data originate in a study of cytomegalovirus exposure and HLA in healthy donors. The study, taken as a whole, reports: The classifier was said to identify cytomegalovirus status with high specificity and sensitivity. The authors listed roughly 150 TCR beta chains as cytomegalovirus-associated. The only immune exposure information that was available was CMV serostatus.

The sample comprised PBMCs. The chain carries TRBV4-2 and TRBJ1-2; 7 bases align to TRBD1. This TCR came from a woman younger than 35 in good health and CMV-seropositive. CDR3 loop: CASSQDLGQTNYGYTF. The CDR3 region has the DNA TGTGCCAGCAGCCAAGATCTGGGACAGACTAACTATGGCTACACCTTC.